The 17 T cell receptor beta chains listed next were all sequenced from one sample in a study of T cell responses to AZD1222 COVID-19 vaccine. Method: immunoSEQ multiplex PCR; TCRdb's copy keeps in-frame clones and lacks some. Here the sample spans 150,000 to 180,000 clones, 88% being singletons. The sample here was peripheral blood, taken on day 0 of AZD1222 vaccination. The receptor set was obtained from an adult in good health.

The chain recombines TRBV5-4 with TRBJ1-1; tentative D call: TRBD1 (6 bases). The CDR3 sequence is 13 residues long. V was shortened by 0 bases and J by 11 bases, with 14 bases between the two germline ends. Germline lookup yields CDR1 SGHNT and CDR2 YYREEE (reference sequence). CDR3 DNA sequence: TGTGCCAGCAGCTTGGCAGGAATTCAGGGGGCTTTCTTT. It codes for CASSLAGIQGAFF.

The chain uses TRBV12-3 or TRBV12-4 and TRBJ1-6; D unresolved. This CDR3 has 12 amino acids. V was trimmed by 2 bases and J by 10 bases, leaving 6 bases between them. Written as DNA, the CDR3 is TGTGCCAGCAGTTTATTGCGGTCACCCCTCCACTTT. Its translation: CASSLLRSPLHF.

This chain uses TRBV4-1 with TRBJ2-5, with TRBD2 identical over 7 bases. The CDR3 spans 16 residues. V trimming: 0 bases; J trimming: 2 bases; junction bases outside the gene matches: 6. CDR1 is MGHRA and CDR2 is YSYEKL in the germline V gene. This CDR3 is CASSQEPPGGQETQYF. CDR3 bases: TGCGCCAGCAGCCAAGAGCCTCCCGGGGGGCAAGAGACCCAGTACTTC.

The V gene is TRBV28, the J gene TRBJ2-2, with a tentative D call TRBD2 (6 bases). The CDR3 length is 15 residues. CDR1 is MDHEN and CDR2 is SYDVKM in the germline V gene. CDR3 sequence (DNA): TGTGGCGTTCGATCCACTAGCTTTAGAACCGGGGAGCTGTTTTTT. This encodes CGVRSTSFRTGELFF.

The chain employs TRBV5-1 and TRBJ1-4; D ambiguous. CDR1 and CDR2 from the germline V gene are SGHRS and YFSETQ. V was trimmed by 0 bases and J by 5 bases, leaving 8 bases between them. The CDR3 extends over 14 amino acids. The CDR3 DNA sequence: TGCGCCAGCAGCTTGGTGGGATTCAATGAAAAACTGTTTTTT. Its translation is CASSLVGFNEKLFF.

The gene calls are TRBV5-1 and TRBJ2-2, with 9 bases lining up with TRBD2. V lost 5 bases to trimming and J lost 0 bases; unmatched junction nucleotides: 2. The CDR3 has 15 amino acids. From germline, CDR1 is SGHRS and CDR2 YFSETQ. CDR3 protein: CASRPSGTNTGELFF. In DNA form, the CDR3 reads TGCGCCAGCAGGCCTAGCGGGACGAACACCGGGGAGCTGTTTTTT.

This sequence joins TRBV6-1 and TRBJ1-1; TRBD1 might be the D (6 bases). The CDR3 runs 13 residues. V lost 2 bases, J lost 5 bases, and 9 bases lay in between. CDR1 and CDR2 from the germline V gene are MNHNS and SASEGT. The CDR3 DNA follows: TGTGCCAGCAGTGAACAGGGGAGTACTGAAGCTTTCTTT. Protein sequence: CASSEQGSTEAFF.

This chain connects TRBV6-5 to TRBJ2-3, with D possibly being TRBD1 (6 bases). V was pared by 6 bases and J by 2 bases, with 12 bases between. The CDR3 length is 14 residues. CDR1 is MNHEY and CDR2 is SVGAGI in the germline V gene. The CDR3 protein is CASRPGQFTDTQYF. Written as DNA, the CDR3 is TGTGCCAGCAGACCCGGACAGTTCACAGATACGCAGTATTTT.

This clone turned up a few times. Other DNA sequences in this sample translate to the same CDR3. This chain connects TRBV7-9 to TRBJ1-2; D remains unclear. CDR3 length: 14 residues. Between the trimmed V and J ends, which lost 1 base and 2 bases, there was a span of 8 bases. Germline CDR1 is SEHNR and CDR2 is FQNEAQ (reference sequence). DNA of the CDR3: TGTGCCAGCAGCTTAGGGCAGAACAACTATGGCTACACCTTC. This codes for CASSLGQNNYGYTF. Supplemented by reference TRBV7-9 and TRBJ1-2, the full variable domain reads DTGVSQNPRHKITKRGQNVTFRCDPISEHNRLYWYRQTLGQGPEFLTYFQNEAQLEKSRLLSDRFSAERPKGSFSTLEIQRTEQGDSAMYLCASSLGQNNYGYTFGSGTRLTVV.

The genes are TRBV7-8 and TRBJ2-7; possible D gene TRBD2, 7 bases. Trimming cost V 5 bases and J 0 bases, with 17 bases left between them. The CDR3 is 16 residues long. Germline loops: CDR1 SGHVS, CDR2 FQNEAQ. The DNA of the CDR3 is TGTGCCAGCAGCCCGTACGGGGCGGGGGCCTCCTACGAGCAGTACTTC. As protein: CASSPYGAGASYEQYF.

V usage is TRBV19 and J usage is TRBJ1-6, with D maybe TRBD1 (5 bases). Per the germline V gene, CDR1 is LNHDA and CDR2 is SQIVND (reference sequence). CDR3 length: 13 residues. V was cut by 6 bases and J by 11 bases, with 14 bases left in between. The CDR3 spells CASSGDPRAPLHF. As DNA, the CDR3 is TGTGCCAGTAGCGGGGACCCTAGGGCACCCCTCCACTTT.

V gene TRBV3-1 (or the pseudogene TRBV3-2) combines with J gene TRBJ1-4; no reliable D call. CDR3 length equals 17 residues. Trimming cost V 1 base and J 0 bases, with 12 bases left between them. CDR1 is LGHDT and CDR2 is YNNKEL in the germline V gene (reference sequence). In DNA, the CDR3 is TGTGCCAGCAGCCAAGTAGGACCCGCTGCAACTAATGAAAAACTGTTTTTT. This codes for CASSQVGPAATNEKLFF.

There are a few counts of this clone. DNA for the CDR3: TGTGCCAGCCTCCAGGTCGGGGGCTCAGACACCATATATTTT. Protein sequence: CASLQVGGSDTIYF. The chain carries TRBV19 and TRBJ1-3; D perhaps matches TRBD1 (6 bases). The CDR3 runs 14 residues. The V and J ends lost 9 bases and 8 bases respectively, with 20 bases between them. Germline CDR1 and CDR2: LNHDA and SQIVND (reference sequence). Full variable domain (remainder filled in from reference TRBV19 and TRBJ1-3): DGGITQSPKYLFRKEGQNVTLSCEQNLNHDAMYWYRQDPGQGLRLIYYSQIVNDFQKGDIAEGYSVSREKKESFPLTVTSAQKNPTAFYLCASLQVGGSDTIYFGEGSWLTVV.

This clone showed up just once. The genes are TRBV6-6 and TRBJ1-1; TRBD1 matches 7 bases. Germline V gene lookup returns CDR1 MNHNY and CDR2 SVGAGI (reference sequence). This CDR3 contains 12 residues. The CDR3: CATGDRWTEAFF. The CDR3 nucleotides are TGTGCTACAGGGGACCGATGGACTGAAGCTTTCTTT.

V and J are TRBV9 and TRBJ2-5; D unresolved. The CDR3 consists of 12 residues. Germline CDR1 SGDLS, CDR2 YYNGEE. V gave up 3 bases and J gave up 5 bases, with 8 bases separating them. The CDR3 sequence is CASSAPSETQYF. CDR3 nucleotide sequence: TGTGCCAGCAGCGCCCCTTCGGAGACCCAGTACTTC. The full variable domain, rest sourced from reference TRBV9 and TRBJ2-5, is DSGVTQTPKHLITATGQRVTLRCSPRSGDLSVYWYQQSLDQGLQFLIQYYNGEERAKGNILERFSAQQFPDLHSELNLSSLELGDSALYFCASSAPSETQYFGPGTRLLVL.

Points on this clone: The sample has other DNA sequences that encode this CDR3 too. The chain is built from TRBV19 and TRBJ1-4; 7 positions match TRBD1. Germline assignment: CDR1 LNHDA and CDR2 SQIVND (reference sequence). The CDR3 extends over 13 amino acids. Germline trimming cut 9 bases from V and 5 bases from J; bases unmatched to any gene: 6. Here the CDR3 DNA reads TGTGCCAGCTCGGACAGGCCGAATGAAAAACTGTTTTTT. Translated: CASSDRPNEKLFF.

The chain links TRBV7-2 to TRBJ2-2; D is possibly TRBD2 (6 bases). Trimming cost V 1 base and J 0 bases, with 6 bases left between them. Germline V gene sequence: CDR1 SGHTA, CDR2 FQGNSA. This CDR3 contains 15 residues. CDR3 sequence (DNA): TGTGCCAGCAGCTTAGGACTAGCGAACACCGGGGAGCTGTTTTTT. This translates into CASSLGLANTGELFF.